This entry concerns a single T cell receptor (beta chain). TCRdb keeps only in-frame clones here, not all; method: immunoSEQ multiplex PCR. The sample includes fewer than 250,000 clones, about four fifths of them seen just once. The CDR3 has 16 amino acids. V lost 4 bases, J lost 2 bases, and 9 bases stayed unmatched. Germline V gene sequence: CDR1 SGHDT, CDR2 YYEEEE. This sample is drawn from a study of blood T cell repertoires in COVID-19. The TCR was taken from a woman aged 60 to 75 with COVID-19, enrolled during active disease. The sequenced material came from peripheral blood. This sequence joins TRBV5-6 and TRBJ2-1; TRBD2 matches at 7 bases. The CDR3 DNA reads TGTGCCAGCAGCGGGCTTAGTGCGGGGGCCTACAATGAGCAGTTCTTC. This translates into CASSGLSAGAYNEQFF.